These 31 T cell receptor beta chains came from one sample sequenced in a study of T cell repertoires in cytomegalovirus infection. One entry per CDR3 protein results from TCRdb running MiXCR on the reads. In the table there are 290,000 or so distinct CDR3 sequences, roughly 24% of which are singletons. Sequencing was done on a sample of PBMCs. These receptors all come from a human donor in good health (CMV status not recorded). Some clones in this sample may be carry-over from other donors' samples.

This clonotype was observed a few times. The CDR3 loop is CASSRLGASGNTIYF. The CDR3 DNA reads as TGTGCCAGCAGCCGATTGGGGGCCTCTGGAAACACCATATATTTT. This rearrangement joins TRBV27 to TRBJ1-3; TRBD1 is a possible D gene (6 bases). V was cut by 6 bases and J by 0 bases, with 12 bases left in between. The CDR3 runs 15 residues. Germline V lookup: CDR1 MNHEY, CDR2 SMNVEV (reference sequence).

The chain combines TRBV24-1 with TRBJ2-1; 10 bases align to TRBD2. The CDR3 is made up of 20 amino acids. CDR1 and CDR2 (germline): KGHDR, SFDVKD. With 4 bases clipped from V and 4 bases from J, the junction kept 18 bases outside the gene matches. CDR3 amino acids: CATSDRKPATSGIGYNEQFF. Written as DNA, the CDR3 is TGTGCCACCAGTGACCGCAAACCCGCCACTAGCGGGATAGGGTACAATGAGCAGTTCTTC.

This clonotype was detected only a few times. The chain links TRBV29-1 to TRBJ2-1, with unresolved D. The length of the CDR3 is 15 residues. The germline V and J ends were trimmed by 3 bases and 0 bases, with 12 bases remaining between them. Germline V gene data show CDR1 as SQVTM and CDR2 as ANQGSEA. CDR3 sequence reads: CSVDSPRSSYNEQFF. In DNA form, the CDR3 reads TGCAGCGTTGATTCGCCCAGGAGCTCCTACAATGAGCAGTTCTTC.

V is TRBV7-3 and J is TRBJ2-1, with 9 bases fitting TRBD2. There are 15 residues in the CDR3. Per germline, CDR1 SGHTA and CDR2 FQGTGA. The junction had 6 bases not matched to a gene; V was cut back by 1 base and J by 8 bases. The CDR3 coding sequence is TGTGCCAGCAGCTTAAAGCGACTAGCGGTCGATGAGCAGTTCTTC. The encoded protein is CASSLKRLAVDEQFF.

This clonotype was found many times. This chain links TRBV7-2 with TRBJ2-7; D may match TRBD1 or TRBD2 (5 bases each). Trimming took 4 bases from V and 4 from J, leaving 11 bases between them. The CDR3 covers 13 residues. Germline V gene lookup returns CDR1 SGHTA and CDR2 FQGNSA. The CDR3 here is CASSWDRRYEQYF. For the CDR3, the DNA is TGTGCCAGCAGCTGGGACCGACGGTACGAGCAGTACTTC.

This clonotype was detected only once. Mismatch with germline at one junction end may stem from a read error. J is TRBJ1-2 and V is TRBV5-5, with D possibly TRBD1 on 6 matching bases. Germline CDR1 SGHKS, CDR2 YYEKEE (reference sequence). The CDR3 extends over 14 amino acids. CDR3 in amino acids: CTSSLAQGSYGYTF. Written as DNA, the CDR3 is TGTACCAGCAGCTTGGCCCAGGGGAGCTATGGCTACACCTTC.

This clonotype appeared a few times. The chain carries TRBV5-4 and TRBJ1-1; D unclear. V lost 7 bases and J lost 1, with 14 bases in between. Germline V CDR1 and CDR2: SGHNT, YYREEE (reference sequence). The CDR3 length is 14 residues. CDR3 coding DNA: TGTGCCAGCGGGCGAGTTGACCCGAACACTGAAGCTTTCTTT. It encodes CASGRVDPNTEAFF.

About this clonotype: A single base separates this from a much larger clone, so it may be a read error. The chain employs TRBV7-8 and TRBJ2-7; a possible D gene is TRBD1 (6 bases). This CDR3 has 15 residues. Looked up from germline, CDR1 is SGHVS and CDR2 is FQNEAQ. CDR3 region: CSSSVGTLSSYEQYF. CDR3 DNA: TGTTCCAGCAGCGTCGGGACATTGAGCTCCTACGAGCAGTACTTC.

CDR3 amino acids: CASSPGLAGDEQYF. The CDR3, as DNA: TGTGCCAGCAGCCCAGGGCTAGCGGGGGACGAGCAGTACTTC. The genes are TRBV7-2 and TRBJ2-7; 10 positions match TRBD2. Losses at the gene ends were 5 bases for V and 5 bases for J; bases not matched to a gene: 6. The germline gives CDR1 SGHTA, CDR2 FQGNSA. The CDR3 runs 14 residues.

This chain connects TRBV2 to TRBJ2-1, with a possible D match to TRBD2 (5 bases). The CDR3 sequence is 15 residues long. CDR1 and CDR2 from the germline V gene are SNHLY and FYNNEI. V shed 4 bases and J shed 9 bases, with 19 bases lying between them. DNA of the CDR3: TGTGCCAGCAGTGGCTATGGCGGAAGAAGCGGTGAGCAGTTCTTC. It is translated as CASSGYGGRSGEQFF.

V and J are TRBV20-1 and TRBJ2-3; TRBD2 is a possible D gene (7 bases). Germline CDR1 and CDR2: DFQATT and SNEGSKA (reference sequence). This CDR3 has 15 residues. Trimming shortened V by 2 bases and J by 1 base, and 13 bases separated the two germline ends. The chain's CDR3 is CSARRGAIRTDTQYF. In DNA, the CDR3 is TGCAGTGCTAGACGGGGGGCAATTCGCACAGATACGCAGTATTTT.

This clonotype was counted between two and nine times. The chain employs TRBV27 and TRBJ2-7; 9 nucleotides align to TRBD1. The CDR3 runs to 15 residues. Germline CDR1 is MNHEY and CDR2 is SMNVEV (reference sequence). The V gene end was trimmed by 7 bases and the J gene end by 4 bases; junction bases not matched to a gene: 11. CDR3 in amino acids: CASTPRRTGAYEQYF. The CDR3 DNA reads TGTGCCAGCACCCCTCGCCGGACAGGGGCATACGAGCAGTACTTC.

The table lists this clonotype with a few counts. The chain links TRBV12-3 or TRBV12-4 to TRBJ2-7; 9 bases map to TRBD2. V shed 3 bases, J shed 5 bases, and the junction held 5 bases outside the gene matches. This CDR3 contains 14 residues. This CDR3 reads CASSFGLAGNEQYF. In nucleotides, the CDR3 is TGTGCCAGCAGTTTCGGGCTAGCGGGAAACGAGCAGTACTTC.

This clonotype has at least ten counts. V gene TRBV7-2 combines with J gene TRBJ2-5, with TRBD2 as a possible D gene (5 bases). The germline V and J ends were trimmed by 5 bases and 4 bases, with 8 bases remaining between them. This CDR3 has 12 amino acids. Germline loops: CDR1 SGHTA, CDR2 FQGNSA. The CDR3 sequence is CASSRRGETQYF. In nucleotides, the CDR3 is TGTGCCAGCAGCCGCCGGGGAGAGACCCAGTACTTC.

This clonotype was found a few times. This chain links TRBV9 with TRBJ2-3; D is unclear. V lost 0 bases to trimming and J lost 1 base, with 6 bases between them. Germline CDR1 reads SGDLS; CDR2 reads YYNGEE. The CDR3 is made up of 14 amino acids. The CDR3 is CASSVEIGTDTQYF. DNA of the CDR3: TGTGCCAGCAGCGTAGAAATAGGCACAGATACGCAGTATTTT.

This clonotype has ten or more counts. This CDR3 reads CASSFQPVYTEAFF. Written as DNA, the CDR3 is TGTGCCAGCAGTTTCCAACCAGTATACACTGAAGCTTTCTTT. The chain employs TRBV6-2 or TRBV6-3 and TRBJ1-1; D is unclear. V dropped 4 bases and J dropped 3 bases, with 12 bases sitting between them. The CDR3 length is 14 residues. The V gene's germline CDR1 is MNHEY and CDR2 SVGEGT.

This clonotype was seen only a few times. V and J are TRBV28 and TRBJ2-2, with 7 bases aligning to TRBD2. Germline values: CDR1 MDHEN, CDR2 SYDVKM. The ends lost 7 bases at V and 6 bases at J; junction bases unmatched: 20. The CDR3 loop spans 18 amino acids. The CDR3 loop is CASNSYRGGRESPGELFF. CDR3 sequence (DNA): TGTGCCAGCAATTCCTATAGGGGAGGGCGGGAGAGTCCCGGGGAGCTGTTTTTT.

This sequence joins TRBV18 and TRBJ2-1; 11 bases fit TRBD2. V gave up 1 base and J gave up 8 bases; unmatched junction bases: 4. Germline CDR1 KGHSH, CDR2 LQKENI. The CDR3 loop spans 15 amino acids. As DNA, the CDR3 is TGTGCCAGCTCACCACTTAGCGGGGGGGCTGATGAGCAGTTCTTC. This translates into CASSPLSGGADEQFF.

This clonotype was detected a few times. This chain connects TRBV28 to TRBJ1-5, with D hard to call. Germline CDR1 MDHEN, CDR2 SYDVKM. Trimming took 6 bases from V and 1 from J, leaving 10 bases between them. The CDR3 contains 14 residues. The CDR3 nucleotides read TGTGCCAGCAGGCGGTCCGGAAGCAATCAGCCCCAGCATTTT. This sequence encodes CASRRSGSNQPQHF.

This clonotype occurred many times. The chain joins TRBV7-8 to TRBJ2-3; no clear D. Trimming took off 1 base at V and 3 bases at J, with 11 bases between the two ends. Germline values: CDR1 SGHVS, CDR2 FQNEAQ. The CDR3 has 15 residues. CDR3 region: CASSLVVGSTDTQYF. As DNA, the CDR3 is TGTGCCAGCAGCTTAGTTGTGGGATCTACAGATACGCAGTATTTT.

A single count supports this clonotype. The chain has TRBV5-4 and TRBJ2-7, with TRBD2 matching 8 bases. Per germline, CDR1 SGHNT and CDR2 YYREEE (reference sequence). The junction had 5 bases not matched to a gene; V was cut back by 3 bases and J by 3 bases. The CDR3 contains 14 residues. CDR3 bases: TGTGCCAGCAGCTCAGCGGGGGCTTACTACGAGCAGTACTTC. Protein sequence: CASSSAGAYYEQYF.

This chain uses TRBV7-2 with TRBJ2-7; the D call may be TRBD1 or TRBD2 (6 bases each). Trimming stripped 3 bases from V and 0 bases from J, with 18 bases between. CDR1 is SGHTA, CDR2 FQGNSA, per germline. The CDR3 has 17 amino acids. CDR3 residues: CASSFIKGGPFSYEQYF. The CDR3 nucleotides read TGTGCCAGCAGCTTCATTAAGGGGGGCCCTTTCTCCTACGAGCAGTACTTC.

This clonotype was counted between two and nine times. J is TRBJ1-5 and V is TRBV7-3; D gene unclear. The CDR3 consists of 15 residues. The V gene's germline CDR1 is SGHTA and CDR2 FQGTGA. Trimming removed 9 bases at V and 0 bases at J, with 15 bases between. CDR3: CASPTSEISNQPQHF. For the CDR3, the DNA is TGTGCCAGTCCTACTTCAGAGATTAGCAATCAGCCCCAGCATTTT. The variable domain in full, with the rest retrieved from reference TRBV7-3 and TRBJ1-5, is GAGVSQTPSNKVTEKGKYVELRCDPISGHTALYWYRQSLGQGPEFLIYFQGTGAADDSGLPNDRFFAVRPEGSVSTLKIQRTERGDSAVYLCASPTSEISNQPQHFGDGTRLSIL.

The chain carries TRBV27 and TRBJ2-7, with D tentatively TRBD1 (5 bases). This CDR3 is built from 14 residues. The ends were cut back, 6 bases at V and 0 bases at J, with 12 bases in the middle. CDR1 and CDR2 (germline): MNHEY, SMNVEV (reference sequence). CDR3 protein: CASRMTVNSYEQYF. The CDR3, as DNA: TGTGCCAGCAGAATGACAGTAAACTCCTACGAGCAGTACTTC.

There are a few counts of this clonotype. The V and J genes are TRBV4-1 and TRBJ2-7; a possible D gene is TRBD1 (5 bases). This CDR3 is built from 12 residues. V gave up 2 bases and J gave up 6 bases, with 8 bases separating them. CDR1 MGHRA and CDR2 YSYEKL come from the germline V gene. The CDR3 region has the DNA TGCGCCAGCAGCCAAATAAGGGGCGAGCAGTACTTC. The encoded protein is CASSQIRGEQYF.

Concerning this clonotype: A read error may explain this, as a much larger clone is one base away. This chain links TRBV28 with TRBJ1-2; 7 bases agree with TRBD1. V lost 3 bases and J lost 8; bases outside the gene matches: 9. Germline V gene sequence: CDR1 MDHEN, CDR2 SYDVKM. The CDR3 is 14 amino acids. The CDR3 loop reads CASSFLSQGDGYTF. In nucleotides, the CDR3 is TGTGCCAGCAGTTTCCTCTCCCAGGGGGACGGCTACACCTTC.

V is TRBV20-1 and J is TRBJ1-2; weak D call: TRBD1 (6 bases). This CDR3 has 14 amino acids. Germline CDR1 is DFQATT and CDR2 is SNEGSKA (reference sequence). V was cut by 5 bases and J by 0 bases, with 13 bases left in between. CDR3 protein: CSASTGNSNYGYTF. The CDR3 bases are TGCAGTGCTTCCACAGGGAACTCTAACTATGGCTACACCTTC.

This chain uses TRBV7-2 with TRBJ1-2, with a weak D call TRBD1 (5 bases). This CDR3 comprises 14 residues. CDR1 and CDR2 (germline): SGHTA, FQGNSA. The V and J ends lost 3 bases and 0 bases respectively, with 8 bases between them. CDR3 residues: CASSFGHANYGYTF. The CDR3 DNA sequence: TGTGCCAGCAGCTTCGGACATGCTAACTATGGCTACACCTTC. The full variable domain, in which reference TRBV7-2 and TRBJ1-2 provide the parts outside the CDR3, is GAGVSQSPSNKVTEKGKDVELRCDPISGHTALYWYRQSLGQGLEFLIYFQGNSAPDKSGLPSDRFSAERTGGSVSTLTIQRTQQEDSAVYLCASSFGHANYGYTFGSGTRLTVV.

This clonotype was recorded many times. This rearrangement joins TRBV7-2 to TRBJ1-6, with TRBD1 as a possible D gene (6 bases). V lost 5 bases, J lost 8 bases, and 10 bases lay in between. There are 13 residues in the CDR3. Germline V gene lookup returns CDR1 SGHTA and CDR2 FQGNSA. The CDR3 DNA reads TGTGCCAGCAGCCAGGGGTCCGATTCACCCCTCCACTTT. Translated, it gives CASSQGSDSPLHF.

The chain couples TRBV5-1 to TRBJ1-2; TRBD1 agrees at 10 bases. The trim removed 4 bases at V and 7 bases at J, leaving 7 bases unmatched. The germline V gene has CDR1 SGHRS and CDR2 YFSETQ. This CDR3 spans 14 amino acids. The DNA of the CDR3 is TGCGCCAGCAGCCTGACAGGGGGCTCTCGTGGCTACACCTTC. Its translation is CASSLTGGSRGYTF.

This chain uses TRBV29-1 with TRBJ2-1, with TRBD2 matching over 12 bases. Germline assignment: CDR1 SQVTM and CDR2 ANQGSEA. This CDR3 is 15 amino acids long. The V and J ends lost 7 bases and 4 bases, in that order; junction bases with no gene match: 8. The CDR3 reads CSAILTSGGYNEQFF. DNA for the CDR3: TGCAGCGCCATTCTGACTAGCGGGGGATACAATGAGCAGTTCTTC.